This T cell receptor (beta chain) derives from a study of CD4 T cells in relation to SARS-CoV-2 and coronaviruses. Study context: The HLA restriction of the shared crossreactive spike epitopes was mapped.

Before the COVID-19 pandemic, during about 2011-2019, CD4+ T cells were taken from unexposed donors. Uncultured naive and memory CD4+ T cells supplied DNA for deep TCR-beta sequencing. Profiled with immunoSEQ multiplex PCR; TCRdb holds only in-frame clones, not every one. This sample carries 60,000 to 65,000 clones, 94% of them seen once, and the ten largest clones take approximately 0.14%. Germline V lookup: CDR1 SGHTA, CDR2 FQGTGA. The CDR3 contains 14 residues. V lost 5 bases, J lost 0 bases, and 11 bases lay in between. Source material: naive CD4+ T cells from PBMCs. Subset reported: naive CD4+ T cells isolated by negative enrichment. This TCR was recovered from a human donor in good health. This sequence joins TRBV7-3 and TRBJ2-7; D is perhaps TRBD2 (6 bases). The CDR3 is CASSERTTSYEQYF. The CDR3 region has the DNA TGTGCCAGCAGCGAGAGGACTACCTCCTACGAGCAGTACTTC.